Listed below are T cell receptor beta chains from one sample, sequenced in a study of blood T cell repertoires in COVID-19. The protocol was immunoSEQ multiplex PCR, while the TCRdb copy is restricted to in-frame clones and leaves out a portion. The sample shows 200,000 to 300,000 clones, roughly 88% of them seen only once. Source material: PBMCs or T cells enriched from blood (not recorded which). These receptors all come from a woman aged 40 to 50 with acute COVID-19. The conserved cysteine and the conserved F or W are not part of the CDR3 here.

TRBV7-2,TRBJ1-2,ASSPGGGQGNYGYT
TRBV19,TRBJ1-5,ASSGQGGDQPQH
TRBV6-2/TRBV6-3,TRBJ2-2,ASSNGGRTGELF
TRBV19,TRBJ1-1,ASSTLRGQGNTEAF
TRBV5-1,TRBJ2-1,ASSLEVARGSYNEQF
TRBV6-5,TRBJ1-1,ASSYSSWDRGTEAF
TRBV10-3,TRBJ2-5,AISESTSGREGETQY
TRBV19,TRBJ2-2,ASSPNSNTGELF
TRBV19,TRBJ1-1,ASSTDGRRGTEAF
TRBV6-2/TRBV6-3,TRBJ2-2,ASSYLVAGDVSTGELF
TRBV3-1/TRBV3-2,TRBJ1-3,ASSQAGGGNTIY
TRBV6-6,TRBJ2-7,ASRMTGAGGNEQY
TRBV5-1,TRBJ2-3,ASSRAGYTDTQY
TRBV19,TRBJ2-2,ASSATGGTGELF
TRBV9,TRBJ2-1,ASSPSQTGVKF
TRBV6-1,TRBJ2-3,ASSERRAYRGGRTDTQY
TRBV6-5,TRBJ1-4,ASTETGRTFEKLF
TRBV29-1,TRBJ2-2,SVEVRVAGELF
TRBV19,TRBJ2-1,ASSRGLAGDREQF
TRBV2,TRBJ1-2,ASSVQGAPNYGYT
TRBV3-1/TRBV3-2,TRBJ1-6,ASSQGAINSPLH
TRBV24-1,TRBJ2-3,ATSVGAQGASTDTQY
TRBV4-3,TRBJ2-5,ASSLGQGQETQY
TRBV7-9,TRBJ2-3,ASSLVRDSGGPTDTQY
TRBV27,TRBJ1-2,ASTLRSGQGKDGYT
TRBV6-2/TRBV6-3,TRBJ1-1,ASSYSWTGAMNTEAF
TRBV2,TRBJ2-4,ASSRDSKNIQY
TRBV27,TRBJ2-7,ASSSRTGSYEQY
TRBV19,TRBJ1-2,ASSIQFSWNYGYT
TRBV5-6,TRBJ1-1,ASSLAVTGRNTEAF
TRBV7-6,TRBJ2-1,ASSSGGWAGDEQF
TRBV10-1,TRBJ2-3,ASSSGTTDTQY
TRBV5-1,TRBJ2-5,ASSFGGKIKETQY
TRBV29-1,TRBJ2-5,SVEGSGETQY
TRBV27,TRBJ1-6,ASSLRQGSHSPLH
TRBV9,TRBJ1-1,ASSPTGGNTEAF
TRBV6-5,TRBJ1-2,ASSPWTGGYGYT
TRBV19,TRBJ2-2,ASSPIPGGGGELF
TRBV25-1,TRBJ1-6,ASSEMEAYNSPLH
TRBV9,TRBJ2-1,ASSVQSSANYNEQF